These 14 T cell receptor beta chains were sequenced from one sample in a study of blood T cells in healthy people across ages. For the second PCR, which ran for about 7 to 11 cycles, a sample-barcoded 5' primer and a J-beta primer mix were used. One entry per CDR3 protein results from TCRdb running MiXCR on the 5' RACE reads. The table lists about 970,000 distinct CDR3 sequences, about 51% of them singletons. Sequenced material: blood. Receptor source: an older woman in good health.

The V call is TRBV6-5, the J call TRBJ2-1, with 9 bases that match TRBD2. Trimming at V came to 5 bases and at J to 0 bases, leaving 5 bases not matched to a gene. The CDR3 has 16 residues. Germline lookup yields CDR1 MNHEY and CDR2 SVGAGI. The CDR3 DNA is TGTGCCAGCAGTCGACTAGCGGAGAGCTCCTACAATGAGCAGTTCTTC. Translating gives CASSRLAESSYNEQFF.

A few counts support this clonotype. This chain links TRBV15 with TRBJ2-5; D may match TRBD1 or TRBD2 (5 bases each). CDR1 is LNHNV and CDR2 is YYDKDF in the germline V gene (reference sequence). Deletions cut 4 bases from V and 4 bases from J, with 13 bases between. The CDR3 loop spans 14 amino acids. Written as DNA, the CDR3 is TGTGCCACCAGCACCGGGACCGACCGAGAGACCCAGTACTTC. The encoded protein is CATSTGTDRETQYF.

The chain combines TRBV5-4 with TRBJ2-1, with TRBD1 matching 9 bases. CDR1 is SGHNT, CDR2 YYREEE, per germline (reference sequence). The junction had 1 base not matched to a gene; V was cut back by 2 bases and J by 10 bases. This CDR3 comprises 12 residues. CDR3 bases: TGTGCCAGCAGCTTCGGGACAGGGGAGCAGTTCTTC. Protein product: CASSFGTGEQFF.

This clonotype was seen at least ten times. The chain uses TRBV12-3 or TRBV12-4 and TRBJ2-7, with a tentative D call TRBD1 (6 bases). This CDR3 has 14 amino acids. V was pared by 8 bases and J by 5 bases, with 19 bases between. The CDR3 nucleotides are TGTGCCAGCGGCTATCGGGCCCACAGGGACGAGCAGTACTTC. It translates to CASGYRAHRDEQYF.

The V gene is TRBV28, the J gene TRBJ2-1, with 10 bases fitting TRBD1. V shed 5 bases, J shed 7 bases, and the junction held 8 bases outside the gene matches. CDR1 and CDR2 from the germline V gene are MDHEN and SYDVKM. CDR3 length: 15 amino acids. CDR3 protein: CASSTTGTGDNEQFF. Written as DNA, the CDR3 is TGTGCCAGCAGTACTACCGGGACAGGGGATAATGAGCAGTTCTTC. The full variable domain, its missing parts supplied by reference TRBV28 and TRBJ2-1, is DVKVTQSSRYLVKRTGEKVFLECVQDMDHENMFWYRQDPGLGLRLIYFSYDVKMKEKGDIPEGYSVSREKKERFSLILESASTNQTSMYLCASSTTGTGDNEQFFGPGTRLTVL.

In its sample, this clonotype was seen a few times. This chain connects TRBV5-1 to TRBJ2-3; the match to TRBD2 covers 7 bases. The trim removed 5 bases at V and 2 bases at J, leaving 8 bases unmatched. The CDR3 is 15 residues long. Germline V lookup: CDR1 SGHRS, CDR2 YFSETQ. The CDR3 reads CASSMASGATDTQYF. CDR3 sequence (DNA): TGCGCCAGCAGTATGGCTAGCGGTGCCACAGATACGCAGTATTTT.

The CDR3 region has the DNA TGCGCCAGCAGCCAGGGATTTGGGTTCTCACCCCTCCACTTT. Translating gives CASSQGFGFSPLHF. The chain links TRBV4-3 to TRBJ1-6; no clear D. The CDR3 is 14 residues long. Germline CDR1 and CDR2: LGHNA and YSLEER. Trimming stripped 3 bases from V and 10 bases from J, with 13 bases between.

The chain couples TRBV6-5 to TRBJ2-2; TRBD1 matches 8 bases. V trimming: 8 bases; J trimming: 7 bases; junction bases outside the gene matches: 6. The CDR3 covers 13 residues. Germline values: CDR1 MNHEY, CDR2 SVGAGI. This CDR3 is CASRDRRLGELFF. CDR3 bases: TGTGCCAGCCGGGACAGGAGGCTCGGGGAGCTGTTTTTT.

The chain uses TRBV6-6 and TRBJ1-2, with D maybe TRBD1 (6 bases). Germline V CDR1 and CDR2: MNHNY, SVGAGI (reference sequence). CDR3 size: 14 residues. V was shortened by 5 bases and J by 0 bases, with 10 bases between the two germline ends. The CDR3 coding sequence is TGTGCCAGCAGTGAGGACAGAGCTAACTATGGCTACACCTTC. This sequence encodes CASSEDRANYGYTF.

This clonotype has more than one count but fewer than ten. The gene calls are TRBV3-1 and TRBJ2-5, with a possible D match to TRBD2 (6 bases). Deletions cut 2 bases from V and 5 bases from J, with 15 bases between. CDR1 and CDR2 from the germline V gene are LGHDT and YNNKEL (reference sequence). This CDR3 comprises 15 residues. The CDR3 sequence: CASSQLTGAGETQYF. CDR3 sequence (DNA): TGTGCCAGCAGCCAACTAACGGGAGCAGGGGAGACCCAGTACTTC.

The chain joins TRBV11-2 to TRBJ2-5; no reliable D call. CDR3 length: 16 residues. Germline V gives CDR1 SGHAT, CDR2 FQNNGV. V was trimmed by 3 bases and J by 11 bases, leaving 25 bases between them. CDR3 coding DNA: TGTGCCAGCAGCTTGTATGTTTTTATGTCCTCCTATGAGCAGTACTTC. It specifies CASSLYVFMSSYEQYF.

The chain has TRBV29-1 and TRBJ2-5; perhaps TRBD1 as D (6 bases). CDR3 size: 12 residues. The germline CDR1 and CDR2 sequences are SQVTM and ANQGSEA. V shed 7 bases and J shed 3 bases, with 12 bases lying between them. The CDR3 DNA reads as TGCAGCGCCCGAAGGGACAAAGAGACCCAGTACTTC. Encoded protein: CSARRDKETQYF.

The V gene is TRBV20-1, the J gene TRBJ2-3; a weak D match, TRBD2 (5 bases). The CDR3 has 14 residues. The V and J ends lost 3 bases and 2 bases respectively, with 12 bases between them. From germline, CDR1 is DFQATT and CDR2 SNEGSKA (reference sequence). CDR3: CSASKGLNTDTQYF. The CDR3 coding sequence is TGCAGTGCTAGCAAAGGACTGAACACAGATACGCAGTATTTT.

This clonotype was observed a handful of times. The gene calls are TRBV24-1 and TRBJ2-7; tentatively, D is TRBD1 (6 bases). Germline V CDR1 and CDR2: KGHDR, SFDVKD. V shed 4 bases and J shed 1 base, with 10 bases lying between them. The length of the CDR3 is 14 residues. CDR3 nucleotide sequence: TGTGCCACCAGTGACACAGGGCAGTCCTACGAGCAGTACTTC. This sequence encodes CATSDTGQSYEQYF.